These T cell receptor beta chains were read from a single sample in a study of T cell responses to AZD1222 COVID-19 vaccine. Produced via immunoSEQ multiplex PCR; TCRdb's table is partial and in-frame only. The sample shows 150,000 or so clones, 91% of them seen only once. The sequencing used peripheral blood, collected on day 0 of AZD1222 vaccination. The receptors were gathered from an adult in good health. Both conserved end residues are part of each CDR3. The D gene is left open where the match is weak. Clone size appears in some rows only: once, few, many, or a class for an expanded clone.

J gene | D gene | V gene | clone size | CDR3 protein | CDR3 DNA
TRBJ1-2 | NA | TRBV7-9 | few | CASSLDGFTYGYTF | TGTGCCAGCAGCTTAGACGGGTTCACTTATGGCTACACCTTC
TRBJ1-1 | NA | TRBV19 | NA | CASSPSSGGGAKNTEAFF | TGTGCCAGTAGTCCCTCCAGTGGAGGGGGGGCAAAGAACACTGAAGCTTTCTTT
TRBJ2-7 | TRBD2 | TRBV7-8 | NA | CASSSGLAGYEQYF | TGTGCCAGCAGCTCCGGACTAGCTGGGTACGAGCAGTACTTC
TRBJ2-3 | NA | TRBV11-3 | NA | CASSTGTSSTDTQYF | TGTGCCAGCAGCACAGGGACCTCTAGCACAGATACGCAGTATTTT
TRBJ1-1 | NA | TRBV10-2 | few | CASSHIQTYTEAFF | TGCGCCAGCAGCCACATCCAAACCTACACTGAAGCTTTCTTT
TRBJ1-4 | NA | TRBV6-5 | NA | CASRDRANEKLFF | TGTGCCAGCAGGGACAGAGCTAATGAAAAACTGTTTTTT
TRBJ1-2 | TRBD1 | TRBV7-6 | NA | CASSFPKSGQGDYGYTF | TGTGCCAGCAGCTTTCCCAAATCGGGACAGGGAGACTATGGCTACACCTTC
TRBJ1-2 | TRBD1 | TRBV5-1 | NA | CASSGQGSGYTF | TGCGCCAGCAGCGGACAGGGATCTGGCTACACCTTC
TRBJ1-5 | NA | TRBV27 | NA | CASSKLDQPQHF | TGTGCCAGCAGTAAACTGGATCAGCCCCAGCATTTT
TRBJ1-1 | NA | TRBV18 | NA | CASSRMGGTEAFF | TGTGCCAGCTCACGCATGGGTGGGACTGAAGCTTTCTTT
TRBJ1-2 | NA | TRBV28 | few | CASSIHSAGYPSGYTF | TGTGCCAGCAGTATCCATTCGGCGGGCTACCCTTCTGGCTACACCTTC
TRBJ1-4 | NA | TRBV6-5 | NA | CASSPRVREKLFF | TGTGCCAGCAGCCCACGGGTTAGGGAAAAACTGTTTTTT
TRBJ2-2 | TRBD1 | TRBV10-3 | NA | CAISERQTGGTQGTGELFF | TGTGCCATCAGTGAGAGGCAAACAGGGGGAACCCAAGGCACCGGGGAGCTGTTTTTT
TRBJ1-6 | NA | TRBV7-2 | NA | CASSTRQSRNSPLHF | TGTGCCAGCAGCACCCGACAGAGCCGTAATTCACCCCTCCACTTT
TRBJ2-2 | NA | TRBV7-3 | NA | CASSWGLAKNTGELFF | TGTGCCAGCAGCTGGGGGCTAGCAAAGAACACCGGGGAGCTGTTTTTT
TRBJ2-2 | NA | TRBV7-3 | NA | CASSLGGYTGELFF | TGTGCCAGCAGCTTAGGGGGCTACACCGGGGAGCTGTTTTTT